These 18 T cell receptor beta chains originate from one sample sequenced in a study of T cell clonality in common variable immunodeficiency. Study results and caveats: In common variable immunodeficiency, TCR beta chains reportedly carried fewer deletions and N-nucleotide insertions.

Which antigens these TCRs recognize remains unknown. Sequenced by immunoSEQ multiplex PCR; TCRdb stores in-frame clones only, minus some. This sample carries about 21,000 clones and no singletons, and approximately 2.3% goes to the top ten. The sample consisted of peripheral blood mononuclear cells. Source of these receptors: a human donor with common variable immunodeficiency.

This clone occurred many times. The read halts 3 residues ahead of the CDR3 end, with the missing end drawn from the germline J gene. V usage is TRBV7-3 and J usage is TRBJ1-2; 9 bases are shared with TRBD1. The CDR3 totals 15 residues. CDR1 SGHTA and CDR2 FQGTGA come from the germline V gene. V lost 5 bases, J lost 6 bases, and 10 bases stayed unmatched. The CDR3 here is CASSHRTGAEHGYTF. Incomplete CDR3 DNA: TGTGCCAGCAGCCACCGGACAGGGGCGGAACATGGC.

This clone came up many times. The read terminates 3 residues ahead of where the CDR3 ends, so the germline J gene completes it. The chain couples TRBV19 to TRBJ1-2; D is perhaps TRBD1 (5 bases). Germline lookup yields CDR1 LNHDA and CDR2 SQIVND (reference sequence). The CDR3 loop spans 13 amino acids. V was cut by 7 bases and J by 7 bases, with 16 bases left in between. The CDR3 here is CASTLGQGPGYTF. The CDR3 bases that were read are TGTGCCAGTACCCTCGGGCAGGGTCCTGGC.

This clone has a count of ten or more. The observed sequence ends 3 residues before the CDR3 terminus, with the missing tail filled in from the germline J gene. The chain is built from TRBV4-2 and TRBJ1-2; the match to TRBD1 covers 9 bases. Per the germline V gene, CDR1 is LGHNA and CDR2 is YNFKEQ. V lost 0 bases, J lost 7 bases, and 6 bases stayed unmatched. The length of the CDR3 is 15 residues. CDR3 DNA, as far as it was read: TGTGCCAGCAGCCAAGACTCCGGGACAGGGTCTGGC. This gives the protein CASSQDSGTGSG. The CDR3 in full is CASSQDSGTGSGYTF.

This clone was found many times. The read ends 3 residues before the CDR3 terminus; that terminus is restored from the germline J gene. The chain joins TRBV18 to TRBJ1-4; 9 positions match TRBD1. V shed 1 base and J 8 bases; nucleotides not matched to a gene: 5. CDR1 is KGHSH and CDR2 is LQKENI in the germline V gene. This CDR3 is built from 15 residues. This chain's CDR3 is CASSPQWDRDEKLFF. The CDR3 DNA, read in part, is TGTGCCAGCTCACCACAATGGGACAGGGACGAAAAA.

This clone has at least ten counts. Coverage ceases 3 residues before the CDR3 finishes, and the germline J gene fills in the end. V usage is TRBV28 and J usage is TRBJ2-4; D is perhaps TRBD1 or TRBD2 (5 bases each). Trimming shortened V by 3 bases and J by 0 bases, and 12 bases separated the two germline ends. The CDR3 extends over 16 amino acids. Germline values: CDR1 MDHEN, CDR2 SYDVKM. Partial CDR3 DNA: TGTGCCAGCAGTTTGAGAGGGGTGGTAGCCAAAAACATT. Translating gives CASSLRGVVAKNI. The whole CDR3 sequence is CASSLRGVVAKNIQYF.

The sample holds many counts of this clone. Read sequence stops 3 residues before the CDR3 end, and the germline J gene provides the missing end. V and J are TRBV20-1 and TRBJ1-2; 9 bases are a match to TRBD1. Trimming took 6 bases from V and 5 from J; bases not matched to a gene: 10. Germline lookup yields CDR1 DFQATT and CDR2 SNEGSKA (reference sequence). This CDR3 is built from 14 residues. The CDR3 sequence: CSAWGTGTPYGYTF. Partial CDR3 DNA: TGCAGTGCGTGGGGGACAGGGACCCCATATGGC.

This clone was recorded at least ten times. The read ends 3 residues early relative to the CDR3; the germline J gene fills the gap. V and J are TRBV6-1 and TRBJ2-5; 8 bases fit TRBD2. CDR1 is MNHNS, CDR2 SASEGT, per germline. J gave up 5 bases and V 2 bases, and 4 bases lay outside the gene matches. The CDR3 spans 14 residues. This CDR3 is CASSEMRGAETQYF. The part of the CDR3 DNA that was read is TGTGCCAGCAGTGAAATGCGGGGGGCGGAGACC.

This clone was observed at least ten times. The read ends 3 residues early relative to the CDR3; the germline J gene fills the gap. J is TRBJ2-7 and V is TRBV19, with D perhaps TRBD1 (6 bases). The CDR3 spans 14 residues. Germline loops: CDR1 LNHDA, CDR2 SQIVND (reference sequence). Trimming took off 4 bases at V and 3 bases at J, with 13 bases between the two ends. The DNA read from the CDR3 is TGTGCCAGTAGTACACAGGGTCGGAACTACGAG. This sequence encodes CASSTQGRNYE. The full CDR3 is CASSTQGRNYEQYF.

This clone was seen ten or more times. The missing CDR3 end, 3 residues past where the read stops, is filled in from the germline J gene. V usage is TRBV30 and J usage is TRBJ1-5; D is ambiguous. CDR1 GTSNPN and CDR2 SVGIG come from the germline V gene (reference sequence). With 0 bases removed from V and 2 bases from J, the gap between germline ends came to 8 bases. The CDR3 has 14 residues. The CDR3 loop is CAWSVLVGNQPQHF. The sequenced CDR3 bases are TGTGCCTGGAGTGTACTCGTGGGCAATCAGCCC.

This clone has ten or more counts. The sequence runs out 3 residues before the end of the CDR3; the remainder is reconstructed from the germline J gene. This chain connects TRBV19 to TRBJ1-1; 7 nucleotides align to TRBD1. The germline V gene encodes CDR1 LNHDA and CDR2 SQIVND (reference sequence). This CDR3 contains 14 residues. The CDR3 DNA, read in part, is TGTGCCAGTAGTGATCTCCGACAGGGACGGGCG. Translation: CASSDLRQGRA. The full-length CDR3 reads as CASSDLRQGRAAFF.

This clone has ten or more counts. The read halts 3 residues ahead of the CDR3 end, with the missing end drawn from the germline J gene. J is TRBJ2-6 and V is TRBV11-3; D gene uncertain. The CDR3 is made up of 15 amino acids. Germline V CDR1 and CDR2: SGHNT, YENEEA. V dropped 5 bases and J dropped 0 bases, with 8 bases sitting between them. The CDR3 DNA, read in part, is TGTGCCAGCAGCCAATACAGCTCTGGGGCCAACGTC. As protein: CASSQYSSGANV. The full CDR3 reads CASSQYSSGANVLTF.

This clone was found many times. With the read ending 3 residues before the CDR3 end, the germline J gene is used to fill in that end. The J gene is TRBJ2-6, the V gene TRBV20-1; D may be TRBD1 (5 bases). V was trimmed by 3 bases and J by 1 base, leaving 10 bases between them. Germline CDR1 is DFQATT and CDR2 is SNEGSKA (reference sequence). This CDR3 comprises 15 residues. The CDR3 region is CSASNQGSGANVLTF. Incomplete CDR3 DNA: TGCAGTGCTAGTAACCAGGGTTCTGGGGCCAACGTC.

There are a few counts of this clone. The CDR3 is cut off 3 residues early in the read; its end comes from the germline J gene. The chain links TRBV7-6 to TRBJ2-5; D is perhaps TRBD1 (6 bases). The V end was cut by 1 base, the J end by 0 bases, with 12 bases between. CDR1 and CDR2 from the germline V gene are SGHVS and FNYEAQ. The CDR3 covers 16 residues. CDR3 region: CASSLGDIPDQETQYF. The part of the CDR3 DNA that was read is TGTGCCAGCAGCTTAGGGGACATTCCGGACCAAGAGACC.

In this sample, this clone turned up many times. The read stops 3 residues short of the end of the CDR3; the missing end is completed from the germline J gene. The V call is TRBV30, the J call TRBJ2-7, with D perhaps matching TRBD2 (6 bases). Germline values: CDR1 GTSNPN, CDR2 SVGIG (reference sequence). With 5 bases removed from V and 6 bases from J, the gap between germline ends came to 17 bases. The CDR3 covers 13 residues. The covered CDR3 bases are TGTGCCTGGGGAGAGGGCGGGGCCTCCGAG. The encoded protein is CAWGEGGASE. The whole CDR3 region reads CAWGEGGASEQYF.

To note about this clone: The DNA ends 3 residues before the CDR3 does, and the rest of the CDR3 is filled in from the germline J gene. V usage is TRBV20-1 and J usage is TRBJ2-3; possibly TRBD1 for D (6 bases). Germline lookup yields CDR1 DFQATT and CDR2 SNEGSKA (reference sequence). The V end was cut by 6 bases, the J end by 0 bases, with 10 bases between. The CDR3 is made up of 13 amino acids. CDR3 region: CSAPTGSTDTQYF. CDR3 bases read: TGCAGTGCCCCGACAGGCAGCACAGATACG.

There are many counts of this clone. The CDR3 sequence: CSARGGRGGGETQYF. CDR3 DNA, as far as it was read: TGCAGTGCTAGAGGGGGGCGTGGGGGGGGAGAGACC. This sequence joins TRBV20-1 and TRBJ2-5, with D tentatively TRBD2 (7 bases). Sequencing ends 3 residues short of the CDR3 end; the germline J gene provides the rest. V was clipped by 1 base and J by 4 bases, with 16 bases between them. The germline CDR1 and CDR2 sequences are DFQATT and SNEGSKA (reference sequence). The CDR3 covers 15 residues.

This clone was recorded many times. The CDR3 extends 3 residues past the end of the read, so its final part is completed from the germline J gene. The V call is TRBV5-4, the J call TRBJ1-1, with TRBD1 identical over 8 bases. J was trimmed by 5 bases and V by 4 bases; bases with no gene match: 4. CDR1 and CDR2 from the germline V gene are SGHNT and YYREEE (reference sequence). CDR3 length equals 13 residues. CDR3 in amino acids: CASSPGGWTEAFF. CDR3 DNA (partial): TGTGCCAGCAGCCCAGGGGGCTGGACTGAA. Looking up the rest from reference TRBV5-4 and TRBJ1-1 gives the full variable domain: ETGVTQSPTHLIKTRGQQVTLRCSSQSGHNTVSWYQQALGQGPQFIFQYYREEENGRGNFPPRFSGLQFPNYSSELNVNALELDDSALYLCASSPGGWTEAFFGQGTRLTVV.

This clone was seen many times. From the germline J gene comes the end of the CDR3, since the read stops 3 residues before it. The chain has TRBV7-9 and TRBJ1-5; D is unresolved. This CDR3 spans 13 amino acids. V dropped 3 bases and J dropped 2 bases, with 5 bases sitting between them. Germline CDR1 SEHNR, CDR2 FQNEAQ (reference sequence). The CDR3 region is CASSLSGNQPQHF. Partial CDR3 DNA: TGTGCCAGCAGCTTGTCCGGCAATCAGCCC. Variable domain in full (rest from reference TRBV7-9 and TRBJ1-5): DTGVSQNPRHKITKRGQNVTFRCDPISEHNRLYWYRQTLGQGPEFLTYFQNEAQLEKSRLLSDRFSAERPKGSFSTLEIQRTEQGDSAMYLCASSLSGNQPQHFGDGTRLSIL.